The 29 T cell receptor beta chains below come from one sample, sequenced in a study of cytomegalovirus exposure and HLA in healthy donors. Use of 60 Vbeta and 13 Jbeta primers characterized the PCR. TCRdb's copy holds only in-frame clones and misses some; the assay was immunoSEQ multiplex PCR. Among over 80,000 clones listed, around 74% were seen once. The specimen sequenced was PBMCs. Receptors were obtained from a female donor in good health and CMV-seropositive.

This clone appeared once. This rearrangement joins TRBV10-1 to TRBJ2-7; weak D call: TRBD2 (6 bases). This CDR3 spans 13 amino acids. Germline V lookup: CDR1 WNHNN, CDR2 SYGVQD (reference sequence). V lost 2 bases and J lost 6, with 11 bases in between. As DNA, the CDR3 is TGCGCCAGCAGTGAGGAGTTGGGGGGCGAGCAGTACTTC. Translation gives CASSEELGGEQYF.

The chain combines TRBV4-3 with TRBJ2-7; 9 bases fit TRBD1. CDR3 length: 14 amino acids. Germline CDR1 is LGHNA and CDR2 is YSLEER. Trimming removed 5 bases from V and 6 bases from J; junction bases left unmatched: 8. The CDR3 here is CASSSGTGTIEQYF. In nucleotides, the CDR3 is TGCGCCAGCAGCTCCGGGACAGGGACCATCGAGCAGTACTTC.

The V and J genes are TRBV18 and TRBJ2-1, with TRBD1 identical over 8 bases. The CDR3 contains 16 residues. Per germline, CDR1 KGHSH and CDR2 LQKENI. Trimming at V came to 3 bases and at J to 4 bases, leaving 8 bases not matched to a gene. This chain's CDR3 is CASSPSWDRRYNEQFF. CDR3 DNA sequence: TGTGCCAGCTCACCGTCCTGGGACAGGAGATACAATGAGCAGTTCTTC.

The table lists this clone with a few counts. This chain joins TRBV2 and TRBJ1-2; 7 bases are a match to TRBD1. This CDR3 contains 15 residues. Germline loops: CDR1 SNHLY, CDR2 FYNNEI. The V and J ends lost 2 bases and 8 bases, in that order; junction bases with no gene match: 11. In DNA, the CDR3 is TGTGCCAGCAGTGAACGGTTAGTGACAGGGAGAGGCTACACCTTC. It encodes CASSERLVTGRGYTF.

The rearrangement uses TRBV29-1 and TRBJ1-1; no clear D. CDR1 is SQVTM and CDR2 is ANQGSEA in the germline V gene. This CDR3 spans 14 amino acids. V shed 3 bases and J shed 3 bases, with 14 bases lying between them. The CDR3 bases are TGCAGCGTTGACCTCCTTAGAGCCGACACTGAAGCTTTCTTT. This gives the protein CSVDLLRADTEAFF.

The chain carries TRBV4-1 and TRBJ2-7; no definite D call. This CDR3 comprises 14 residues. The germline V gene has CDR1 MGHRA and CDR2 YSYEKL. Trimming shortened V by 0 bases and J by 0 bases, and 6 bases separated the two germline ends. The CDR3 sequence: CASSQDMRSYEQYF. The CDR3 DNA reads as TGCGCCAGCAGCCAAGATATGCGCTCCTACGAGCAGTACTTC.

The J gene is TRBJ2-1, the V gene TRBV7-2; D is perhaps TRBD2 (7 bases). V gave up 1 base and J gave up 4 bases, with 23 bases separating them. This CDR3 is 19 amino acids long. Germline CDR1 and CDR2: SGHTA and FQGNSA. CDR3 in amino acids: CASSLGLRGARILYNEQFF. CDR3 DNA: TGTGCCAGCAGCTTAGGGTTACGGGGGGCCCGAATTCTATACAATGAGCAGTTCTTC.

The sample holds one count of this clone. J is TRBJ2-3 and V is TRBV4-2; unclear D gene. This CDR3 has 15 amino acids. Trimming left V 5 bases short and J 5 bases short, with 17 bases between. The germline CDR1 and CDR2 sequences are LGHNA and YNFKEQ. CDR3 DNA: TGTGCCAGCAGCTCTCTATCGCCCAGGCTAGATACGCAGTATTTT. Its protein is CASSSLSPRLDTQYF.

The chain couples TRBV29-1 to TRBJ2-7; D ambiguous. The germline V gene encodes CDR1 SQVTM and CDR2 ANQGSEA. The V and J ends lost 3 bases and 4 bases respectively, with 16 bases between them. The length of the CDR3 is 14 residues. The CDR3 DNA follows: TGCAGCGTTGAGGGTTCCGGGTCCCGATACGAGCAGTACTTC. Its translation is CSVEGSGSRYEQYF.

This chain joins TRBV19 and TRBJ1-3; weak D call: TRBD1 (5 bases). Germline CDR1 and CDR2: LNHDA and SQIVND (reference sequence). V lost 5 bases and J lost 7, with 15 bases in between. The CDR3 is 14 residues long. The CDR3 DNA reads TGTGCCAGTAGTGACAGAGAAAAGGGGAACACCATATATTTT. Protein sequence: CASSDREKGNTIYF. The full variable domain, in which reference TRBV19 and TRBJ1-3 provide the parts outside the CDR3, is DGGITQSPKYLFRKEGQNVTLSCEQNLNHDAMYWYRQDPGQGLRLIYYSQIVNDFQKGDIAEGYSVSREKKESFPLTVTSAQKNPTAFYLCASSDREKGNTIYFGEGSWLTVV.

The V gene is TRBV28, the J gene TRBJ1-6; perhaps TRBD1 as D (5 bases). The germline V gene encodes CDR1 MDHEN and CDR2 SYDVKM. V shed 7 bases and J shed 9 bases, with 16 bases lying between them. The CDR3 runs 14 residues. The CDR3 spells CASIVTPQGSPLHF. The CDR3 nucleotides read TGTGCCAGCATAGTAACCCCTCAGGGTTCACCCCTCCACTTT.

The CDR3 is CASSESGTQYF. The CDR3 DNA sequence: TGTGCCAGCAGTGAGAGCGGGACGCAGTATTTT. The chain couples TRBV25-1 to TRBJ2-3; possible D gene TRBD2, 6 bases. The CDR3 extends over 11 amino acids. V dropped 3 bases and J dropped 9 bases, with 7 bases sitting between them. Germline V gene data show CDR1 as MGHDK and CDR2 as SYGVNS.

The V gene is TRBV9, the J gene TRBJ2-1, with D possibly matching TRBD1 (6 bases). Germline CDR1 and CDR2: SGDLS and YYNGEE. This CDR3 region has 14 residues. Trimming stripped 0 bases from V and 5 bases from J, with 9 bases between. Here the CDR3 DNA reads TGTGCCAGCAGCGTAGGACAGGTTGACAATGAGCAGTTCTTC. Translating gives CASSVGQVDNEQFF.

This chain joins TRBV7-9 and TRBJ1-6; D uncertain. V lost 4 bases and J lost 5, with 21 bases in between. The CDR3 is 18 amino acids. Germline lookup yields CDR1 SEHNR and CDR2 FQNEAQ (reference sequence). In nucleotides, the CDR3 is TGTGCCAGCAGCTCGCATAGCTCGTGGCTGAGGAATAATTCACCCCTCCACTTT. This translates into CASSSHSSWLRNNSPLHF.

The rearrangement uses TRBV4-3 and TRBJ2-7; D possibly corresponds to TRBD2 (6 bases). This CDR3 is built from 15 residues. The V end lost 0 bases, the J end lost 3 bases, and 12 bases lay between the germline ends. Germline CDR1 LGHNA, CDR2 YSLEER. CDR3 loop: CASSQELADLYEQYF. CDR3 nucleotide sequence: TGCGCCAGCAGCCAAGAGTTAGCGGACCTCTACGAGCAGTACTTC.

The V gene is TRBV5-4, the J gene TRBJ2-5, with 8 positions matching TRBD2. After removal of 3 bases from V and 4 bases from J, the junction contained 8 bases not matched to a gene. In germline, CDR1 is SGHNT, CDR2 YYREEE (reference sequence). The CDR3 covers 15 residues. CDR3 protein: CASSSEAGVGETQYF. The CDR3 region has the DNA TGTGCCAGCAGCTCCGAAGCGGGAGTGGGAGAGACCCAGTACTTC. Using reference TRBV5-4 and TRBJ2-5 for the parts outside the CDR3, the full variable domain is ETGVTQSPTHLIKTRGQQVTLRCSSQSGHNTVSWYQQALGQGPQFIFQYYREEENGRGNFPPRFSGLQFPNYSSELNVNALELDDSALYLCASSSEAGVGETQYFGPGTRLLVL.

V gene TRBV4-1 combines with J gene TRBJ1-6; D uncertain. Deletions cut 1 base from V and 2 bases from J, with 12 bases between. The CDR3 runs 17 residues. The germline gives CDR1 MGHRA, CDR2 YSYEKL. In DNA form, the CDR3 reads TGCGCCAGCAGCCAAGGGACGGGAATCCCCTATAATTCACCCCTCCACTTT. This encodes CASSQGTGIPYNSPLHF.

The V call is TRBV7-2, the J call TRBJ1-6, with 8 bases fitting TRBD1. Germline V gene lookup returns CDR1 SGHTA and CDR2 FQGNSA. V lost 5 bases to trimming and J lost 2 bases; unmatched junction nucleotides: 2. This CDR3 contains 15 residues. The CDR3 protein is CASSQDRAYNSPLHF. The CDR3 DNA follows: TGTGCCAGCAGCCAGGACAGGGCCTATAATTCACCCCTCCACTTT. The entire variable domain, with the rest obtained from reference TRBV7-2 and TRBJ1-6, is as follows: GAGVSQSPSNKVTEKGKDVELRCDPISGHTALYWYRQSLGQGLEFLIYFQGNSAPDKSGLPSDRFSAERTGGSVSTLTIQRTQQEDSAVYLCASSQDRAYNSPLHFGNGTRLTVT.

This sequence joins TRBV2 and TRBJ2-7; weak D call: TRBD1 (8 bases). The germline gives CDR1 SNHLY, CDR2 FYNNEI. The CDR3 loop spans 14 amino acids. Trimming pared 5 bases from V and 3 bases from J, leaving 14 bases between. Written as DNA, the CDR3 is TGTGCCAGCAGTTCACAGGGGGGGGACTACGAGCAGTACTTC. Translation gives CASSSQGGDYEQYF.

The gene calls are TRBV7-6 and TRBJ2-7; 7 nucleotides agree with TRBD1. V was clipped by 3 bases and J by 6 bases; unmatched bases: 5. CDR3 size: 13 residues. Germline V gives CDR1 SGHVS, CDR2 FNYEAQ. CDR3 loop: CASSFRQGTEQYF. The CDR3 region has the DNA TGTGCCAGCAGCTTCCGACAGGGAACCGAGCAGTACTTC. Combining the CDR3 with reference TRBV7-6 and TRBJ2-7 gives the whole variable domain GAGVSQSPRYKVTKRGQDVALRCDPISGHVSLYWYRQALGQGPEFLTYFNYEAQQDKSGLPNDRFSAERPEGSISTLTIQRTEQRDSAMYRCASSFRQGTEQYFGPGTRLTVT.

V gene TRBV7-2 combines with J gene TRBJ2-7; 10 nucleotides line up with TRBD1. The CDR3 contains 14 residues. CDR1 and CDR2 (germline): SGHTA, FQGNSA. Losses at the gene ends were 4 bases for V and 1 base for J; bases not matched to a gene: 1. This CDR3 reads CASSWGQGSYEQYF. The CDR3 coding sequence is TGTGCCAGCAGCTGGGGACAGGGGTCCTACGAGCAGTACTTC.

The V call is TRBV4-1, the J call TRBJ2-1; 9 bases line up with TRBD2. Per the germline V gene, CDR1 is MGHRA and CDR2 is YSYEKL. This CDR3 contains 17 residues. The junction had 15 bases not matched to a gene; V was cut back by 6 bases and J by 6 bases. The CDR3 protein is CASSPRPAGGVGNEQFF. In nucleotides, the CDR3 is TGCGCCAGCAGTCCAAGGCCAGCGGGAGGCGTGGGCAATGAGCAGTTCTTC.

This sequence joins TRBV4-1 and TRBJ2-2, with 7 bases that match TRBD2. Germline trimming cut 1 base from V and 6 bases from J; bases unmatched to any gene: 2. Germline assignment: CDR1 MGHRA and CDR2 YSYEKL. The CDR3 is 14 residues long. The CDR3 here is CASSQVSGAGELFF. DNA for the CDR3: TGCGCCAGCAGCCAAGTAAGCGGGGCCGGGGAGCTGTTTTTT.

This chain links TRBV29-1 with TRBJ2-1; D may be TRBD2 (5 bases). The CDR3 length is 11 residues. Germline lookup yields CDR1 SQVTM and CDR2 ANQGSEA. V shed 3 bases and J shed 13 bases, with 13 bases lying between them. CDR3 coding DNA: TGCAGCGTTGATTACGGACTTCTCCAGTTCTTC. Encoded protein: CSVDYGLLQFF.

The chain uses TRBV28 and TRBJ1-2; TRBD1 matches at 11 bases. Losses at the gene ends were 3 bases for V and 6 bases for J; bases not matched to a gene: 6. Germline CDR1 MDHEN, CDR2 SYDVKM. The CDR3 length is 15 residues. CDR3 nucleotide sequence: TGTGCCAGCAGTTTCCCACGGACAGGGGGCCATGGCTACACCTTC. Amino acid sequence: CASSFPRTGGHGYTF.

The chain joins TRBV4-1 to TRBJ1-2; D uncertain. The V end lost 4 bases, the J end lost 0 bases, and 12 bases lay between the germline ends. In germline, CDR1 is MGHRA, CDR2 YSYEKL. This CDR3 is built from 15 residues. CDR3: CASSPTYGPNYGYTF. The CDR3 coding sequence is TGCGCCAGCAGCCCAACCTACGGTCCTAACTATGGCTACACCTTC.

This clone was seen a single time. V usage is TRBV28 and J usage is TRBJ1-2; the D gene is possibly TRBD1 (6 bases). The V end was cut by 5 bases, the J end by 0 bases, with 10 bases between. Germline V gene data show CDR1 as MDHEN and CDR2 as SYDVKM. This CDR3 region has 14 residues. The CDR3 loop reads CASSGTPANYGYTF. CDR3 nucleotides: TGTGCCAGCAGTGGGACACCCGCTAACTATGGCTACACCTTC.

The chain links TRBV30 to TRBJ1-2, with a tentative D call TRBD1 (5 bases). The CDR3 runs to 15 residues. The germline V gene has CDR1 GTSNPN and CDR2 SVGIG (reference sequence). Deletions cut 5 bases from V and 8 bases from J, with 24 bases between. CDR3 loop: CAWGGPKRGAGGYTF. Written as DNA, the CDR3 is TGTGCCTGGGGTGGACCCAAGCGAGGAGCAGGGGGCTACACCTTC.

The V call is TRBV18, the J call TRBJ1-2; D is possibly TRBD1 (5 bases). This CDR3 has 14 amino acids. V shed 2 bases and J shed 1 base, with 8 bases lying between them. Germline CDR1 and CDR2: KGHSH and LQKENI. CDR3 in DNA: TGTGCCAGCTCACCAATCGACAGTAACTATGGCTACACCTTC. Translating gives CASSPIDSNYGYTF.